A single sample is the source of the 19 T cell receptor beta chains below, sequenced in a study of blood T cell repertoires in COVID-19. Sequencing used immunoSEQ multiplex PCR; TCRdb keeps in-frame clones, though not all of them. The sample includes a few hundred thousand clones, roughly 89% of them seen just once. Sequencing was performed on peripheral blood. The receptor source for this set is a woman in her sixties with COVID-19, enrolled during active disease.

The CDR3 reads CASSEGGLDYGYTF. The CDR3 DNA reads as TGTGCCAGCAGTGAAGGGGGGCTAGACTATGGCTACACCTTC. The J gene is TRBJ1-2, the V gene TRBV6-1, with a weak D call TRBD1 (6 bases). The CDR3 length is 14 residues. CDR1 MNHNS and CDR2 SASEGT come from the germline V gene. Trimming took off 1 base at V and 3 bases at J, with 9 bases between the two ends.

This clone has just a few counts. The genes are TRBV2 and TRBJ1-5; D is perhaps TRBD1 (6 bases). The germline V gene encodes CDR1 SNHLY and CDR2 FYNNEI. This CDR3 spans 15 amino acids. V lost 6 bases, J lost 0 bases, and 12 bases lay in between. CDR3: CASSRGQNSNQPQHF. CDR3 bases: TGTGCCAGCAGCCGTGGACAGAATAGCAATCAGCCCCAGCATTTT.

The chain recombines TRBV7-9 with TRBJ2-1; maybe TRBD1 (6 bases). Germline CDR1 and CDR2: SEHNR and FQNEAQ (reference sequence). V lost 1 base to trimming and J lost 8 bases, with 18 bases between them. CDR3 size: 16 residues. The CDR3 protein is CASSLGGGLLIDEQFF. DNA for the CDR3: TGTGCCAGCAGCTTAGGTGGGGGCCTATTAATCGATGAGCAGTTCTTC.

The chain joins TRBV27 to TRBJ2-7; a possible D gene is TRBD2 (6 bases). The CDR3 spans 11 residues. V lost 10 bases and J lost 3, with 10 bases in between. The germline V gene has CDR1 MNHEY and CDR2 SMNVEV (reference sequence). The CDR3, as DNA: TGTGCCACCCGGGGGATCTACGAGCAGTACTTC. Its protein is CATRGIYEQYF.

The genes are TRBV10-3 and TRBJ2-1, with 13 bases matching TRBD2. The CDR3 loop spans 14 amino acids. The germline V gene has CDR1 ENHRY and CDR2 SYGVKD. V lost 6 bases and J lost 9; bases outside the gene matches: 5. CDR3 sequence: CAISGTSGVGEQFF. For the CDR3, the DNA is TGTGCCATCAGCGGGACTAGCGGGGTGGGTGAGCAGTTCTTC.

The chain employs TRBV27 and TRBJ1-2, with TRBD1 as a possible D gene (5 bases). V lost 5 bases to trimming and J lost 4 bases, with 20 bases between them. This CDR3 is built from 16 residues. Germline values: CDR1 MNHEY, CDR2 SMNVEV (reference sequence). CDR3 protein: CASSTSGTPILYGYTF. CDR3 in DNA: TGTGCCAGCAGTACATCCGGGACTCCGATTCTCTATGGCTACACCTTC.

The chain uses TRBV5-4 and TRBJ1-1, with unresolved D. The CDR3 contains 13 residues. In germline, CDR1 is SGHNT, CDR2 YYREEE (reference sequence). Trimming left V 4 bases short and J 5 bases short, with 12 bases between. The CDR3 loop is CASSPRGRTEAFF. The CDR3 nucleotides read TGTGCCAGCAGCCCCAGAGGGCGGACTGAAGCTTTCTTT.

This rearrangement joins TRBV7-9 to TRBJ1-4; 7 nucleotides match TRBD1. The CDR3 contains 15 residues. Germline V CDR1 and CDR2: SEHNR, FQNEAQ (reference sequence). The J segment lost 6 bases and the V segment lost 4 bases, leaving 8 bases of the junction unmatched. CDR3 loop: CASSYETGWYEKLFF. The CDR3 bases are TGTGCCAGCAGCTACGAGACAGGGTGGTATGAAAAACTGTTTTTT.

Only a few counts were recorded for this clone. The chain uses TRBV19 and TRBJ2-2; 10 positions match TRBD1. This CDR3 is 18 amino acids long. From germline, CDR1 is LNHDA and CDR2 SQIVND (reference sequence). Germline trimming cut 7 bases from V and 2 bases from J; bases unmatched to any gene: 13. The DNA of the CDR3 is TGTGCCAGTAAAGACACTAAGTGGACAGGGGGAAACACCGGGGAGCTGTTTTTT. It specifies CASKDTKWTGGNTGELFF.

The chain couples TRBV5-6 to TRBJ1-2; weak D call: TRBD1 (6 bases). Trimming took 4 bases from V and 5 from J, leaving 15 bases between them. The length of the CDR3 is 14 residues. CDR1 and CDR2 (germline): SGHDT, YYEEEE. CDR3 region: CASSLGTSGYGYTF. CDR3 DNA sequence: TGTGCCAGCAGCCTGGGGACATCCGGGTATGGCTACACCTTC.

V and J are TRBV7-9 and TRBJ2-2; TRBD1 matches 7 bases. Germline loops: CDR1 SEHNR, CDR2 FQNEAQ (reference sequence). This CDR3 region has 15 residues. V dropped 5 bases and J dropped 4; count of bases not matched to a gene: 7. The CDR3 loop is CASSPRGQTTGELFF. The CDR3 bases are TGTGCCAGCAGCCCCAGGGGACAGACCACCGGGGAGCTGTTTTTT.

V usage is TRBV30 and J usage is TRBJ2-7; perhaps TRBD2 as D (5 bases). The V and J ends lost 1 base and 4 bases respectively, with 11 bases between them. The CDR3 spans 13 residues. Looked up from germline, CDR1 is GTSNPN and CDR2 is SVGIG (reference sequence). CDR3 residues: CAWSGGDGYEQYF. Written as DNA, the CDR3 is TGTGCCTGGAGTGGGGGAGACGGTTACGAGCAGTACTTC.

The chain combines TRBV11-2 with TRBJ2-5; unclear D gene. V lost 4 bases, J lost 1 base, and 10 bases lay in between. Germline lookup yields CDR1 SGHAT and CDR2 FQNNGV. This CDR3 contains 14 residues. CDR3 bases: TGTGCCAGCAGCTCTTTAGAATTCCAAGAGACCCAGTACTTC. This codes for CASSSLEFQETQYF.

This rearrangement joins TRBV7-3 to TRBJ1-2, with D perhaps matching TRBD1 (5 bases). V was cut by 5 bases and J by 1 base, with 8 bases left in between. CDR1 is SGHTA and CDR2 is FQGTGA in the germline V gene. This CDR3 has 13 amino acids. The CDR3 DNA follows: TGTGCCAGCAGCATGGGACTTAACTATGGCTACACCTTC. It specifies CASSMGLNYGYTF.

This chain joins TRBV4-1 and TRBJ2-1; 7 bases align to TRBD1. From germline, CDR1 is MGHRA and CDR2 YSYEKL. The CDR3 covers 15 residues. The V and J ends lost 1 base and 4 bases, in that order; junction bases with no gene match: 4. The CDR3 sequence: CASSQAWTGYNEQFF. The CDR3 DNA is TGCGCCAGCAGCCAAGCGTGGACAGGATACAATGAGCAGTTCTTC.

The chain couples TRBV24-1 to TRBJ1-1; the match to TRBD1 covers 7 bases. This CDR3 comprises 13 residues. CDR1 is KGHDR, CDR2 SFDVKD, per germline. Trimming took 4 bases from V and 7 from J; bases not matched to a gene: 5. This CDR3 reads CATSDPTGVEAFF. In DNA form, the CDR3 reads TGTGCCACCAGTGACCCAACAGGGGTTGAAGCTTTCTTT.

The J gene is TRBJ1-4, the V gene TRBV9; 7 bases fit TRBD1. Germline V CDR1 and CDR2: SGDLS, YYNGEE. V lost 5 bases to trimming and J lost 8 bases; unmatched junction nucleotides: 6. This CDR3 region has 13 residues. The CDR3 bases are TGTGCCAGCAGAGGGACAGTCGGGGAAAAACTGTTTTTT. This encodes CASRGTVGEKLFF. Full variable domain (remainder filled in from reference TRBV9 and TRBJ1-4): DSGVTQTPKHLITATGQRVTLRCSPRSGDLSVYWYQQSLDQGLQFLIQYYNGEERAKGNILERFSAQQFPDLHSELNLSSLELGDSALYFCASRGTVGEKLFFGSGTQLSVL.

The rearrangement joins TRBV15 to TRBJ1-1; D remains unclear. Germline CDR1 and CDR2: LNHNV and YYDKDF (reference sequence). The V end lost 1 base, the J end lost 2 bases, and 8 bases lay between the germline ends. The CDR3 consists of 14 residues. The CDR3 is CATSRGGLNTEAFF. In DNA, the CDR3 is TGTGCCACCAGCAGAGGCGGTTTAAACACTGAAGCTTTCTTT.

The chain has TRBV5-1 and TRBJ2-2; 9 nucleotides align to TRBD1. V was pared by 4 bases and J by 4 bases, with 5 bases of the junction left unmatched. Germline values: CDR1 SGHRS, CDR2 YFSETQ. The CDR3 extends over 15 amino acids. CDR3 in amino acids: CASSGGTGRTGELFF. The CDR3 DNA reads TGCGCCAGCAGCGGGGGGACAGGGCGCACCGGGGAGCTGTTTTTT.